This T cell receptor (beta chain) is from a study of control samples from healthy donors and cancer patients. Some clones are missing from TCRdb's copy, which holds only in-frame ones; the method was immunoSEQ multiplex PCR. This table holds 140,000 to 150,000 clones, 75% to 95% found once. V was pared by 6 bases and J by 10 bases, with 10 bases between. Germline CDR1 reads MDHEN; CDR2 reads SYDVKM. The CDR3 length is 11 residues. This receptor was obtained from a man aged 25 to 40 in good health. The sequencing input was blood. The chain couples TRBV28 to TRBJ2-1; perhaps TRBD2 as D (5 bases). In DNA, the CDR3 is TGTGCCAGCAGCCCCACTAGGGAGCAGTTCTTC. As protein: CASSPTREQFF.